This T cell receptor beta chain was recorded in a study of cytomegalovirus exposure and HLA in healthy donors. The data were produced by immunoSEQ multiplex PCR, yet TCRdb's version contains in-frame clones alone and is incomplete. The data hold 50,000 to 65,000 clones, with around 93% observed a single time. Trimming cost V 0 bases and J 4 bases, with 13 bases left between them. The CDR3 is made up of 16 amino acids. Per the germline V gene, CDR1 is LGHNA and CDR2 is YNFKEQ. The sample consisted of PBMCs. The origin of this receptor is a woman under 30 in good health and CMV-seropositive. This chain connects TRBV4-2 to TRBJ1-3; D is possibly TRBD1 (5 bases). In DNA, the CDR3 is TGTGCCAGCAGCCAAGAGGCGGGGGTCGGGGGAAACACCATATATTTT. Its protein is CASSQEAGVGGNTIYF.